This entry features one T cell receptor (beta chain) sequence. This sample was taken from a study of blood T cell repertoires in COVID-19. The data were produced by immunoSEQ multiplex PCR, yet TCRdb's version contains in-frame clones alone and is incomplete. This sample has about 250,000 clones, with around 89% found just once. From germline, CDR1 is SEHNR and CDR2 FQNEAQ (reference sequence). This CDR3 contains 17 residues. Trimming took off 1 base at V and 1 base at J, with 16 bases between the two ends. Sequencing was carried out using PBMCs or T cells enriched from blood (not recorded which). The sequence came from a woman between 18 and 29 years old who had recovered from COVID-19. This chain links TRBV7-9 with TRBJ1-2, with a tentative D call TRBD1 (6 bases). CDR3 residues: CASSLVKGQNFNYGYTF. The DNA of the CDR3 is TGTGCCAGCAGCTTAGTTAAGGGACAAAATTTTAACTATGGCTACACCTTC.